In this sample, the clone carrying this T cell receptor (beta chain) turned up once. These data originate in a study of T cells in tumors after PD-1 blockade. The data were produced by immunoSEQ multiplex PCR, yet TCRdb's version contains in-frame clones alone and is incomplete. The sample has some 48,000 clones, 79% seen once; the top ten hold 15% to 20%. The CDR3 totals 13 residues. V lost 3 bases and J 3 bases, leaving 6 bases between the germline ends. The J gene is TRBJ2-1, the V gene TRBV12-3 or TRBV12-4; possibly TRBD1 or TRBD2 for D (5 bases each). The sequence came from a human donor with basal cell carcinoma. Material: PBMCs, obtained before anti-PD-1 treatment. The chain's CDR3 is CASSFGGYNEQFF. Written as DNA, the CDR3 is TGTGCCAGCAGTTTTGGGGGCTACAATGAGCAGTTCTTC.